The 31 T cell receptor beta chains below come from one sample, sequenced in a study of a mutant IDH1 vaccine in newly diagnosed glioma. Regarding time point: week 11, during vaccination. Every vaccination contained 300 ug of the mutant IDH1 20-mer peptide and was paired with topical imiquimod. No antigen has been assigned to these receptors. Clones were sequenced by immunoSEQ multiplex PCR, and TCRdb holds only the in-frame ones, with some missing. Of roughly 48,000 clones in the sample, roughly nine tenths were seen once. Sample: PBMCs, taken from a glioma patient whose treatment included an IDH1 peptide vaccine. These receptors came from a man aged 45-65 years with glioma.

This clone was detected only a few times. This chain joins TRBV14 and TRBJ1-1; D not resolved. Germline CDR1 is SGHDN and CDR2 is FVKESK. Trimming took off 0 bases at V and 1 base at J, with 3 bases between the two ends. This CDR3 region has 13 residues. Here the CDR3 reads CASSQDRNTEAFF. The CDR3, as DNA: TGTGCCAGCAGCCAAGACCGGAACACTGAAGCTTTCTTT.

The chain recombines TRBV9 with TRBJ1-1; TRBD1 might be the D (6 bases). Germline V CDR1 and CDR2: SGDLS, YYNGEE. This CDR3 region has 16 residues. The ends were cut back, 0 bases at V and 4 bases at J, with 16 bases in the middle. The CDR3 region is CASSVGPGGGSTEAFF. CDR3 sequence (DNA): TGTGCCAGCAGCGTAGGGCCCGGGGGCGGAAGCACTGAAGCTTTCTTT.

The J gene is TRBJ1-2, the V gene TRBV6-5; weak D call: TRBD1 (5 bases). The CDR3 length is 14 residues. The V and J ends lost 7 bases and 6 bases respectively, with 18 bases between them. Germline CDR1 reads MNHEY; CDR2 reads SVGAGI. The chain's CDR3 is CASNAVGGWHGYTF. CDR3 DNA: TGTGCCAGCAACGCCGTGGGGGGGTGGCATGGCTACACCTTC.

The chain combines TRBV5-1 with TRBJ2-1; TRBD1 matches at 9 bases. The germline CDR1 and CDR2 sequences are SGHRS and YFSETQ. This CDR3 comprises 15 residues. V gave up 4 bases and J gave up 2 bases; unmatched junction bases: 4. The DNA for the CDR3 is TGCGCCAGCAGCGGGGGACAGGGACCCTACAATGAGCAGTTCTTC. This gives the protein CASSGGQGPYNEQFF.

The CDR3 region has the DNA TGTGCCACCAGCACAGGGAGCTCTGGGGCCAACGTCCTGACTTTC. Translating it yields CATSTGSSGANVLTF. This chain connects TRBV15 to TRBJ2-6; D may be TRBD1 or TRBD2 (5 bases each). The CDR3 length is 15 residues. V gave up 4 bases and J gave up 0 bases, with 7 bases separating them. The germline V gene has CDR1 LNHNV and CDR2 YYDKDF (reference sequence).

This chain links TRBV15 with TRBJ2-2; unclear D gene. CDR3 length: 14 residues. Deletions cut 1 base from V and 6 bases from J, with 9 bases between. CDR1 and CDR2 from the germline V gene are LNHNV and YYDKDF (reference sequence). CDR3 region: CATSRAAGAGELFF. CDR3 coding DNA: TGTGCCACCAGCAGAGCAGCCGGCGCCGGGGAGCTGTTTTTT. Variable domain in full (rest from reference TRBV15 and TRBJ2-2): DAMVIQNPRYQVTQFGKPVTLSCSQTLNHNVMYWYQQKSSQAPKLLFHYYDKDFNNEADTPDNFQSRRPNTSFCFLDIRSPGLGDTAMYLCATSRAAGAGELFFGEGSRLTVL.

The rearrangement links TRBV19 to TRBJ1-5; D gene unclear. Germline values: CDR1 LNHDA, CDR2 SQIVND (reference sequence). V was pared by 5 bases and J by 7 bases, with 9 bases between. The length of the CDR3 is 12 residues. DNA of the CDR3: TGTGCCAGTAGTCTACTAGGCCAGCCCCAGCATTTT. Encoded protein: CASSLLGQPQHF.

Points on this clone: Other DNA sequences from this sample encode an identical CDR3 as well. The chain combines TRBV7-9 with TRBJ2-3; D gene ambiguous. The V gene lost 0 bases and the J gene lost 0 bases, with 7 bases spanning the gap. This CDR3 is built from 15 residues. Germline loops: CDR1 SEHNR, CDR2 FQNEAQ (reference sequence). In nucleotides, the CDR3 is TGTGCCAGCAGCTTAGCGGGCCGTAGCACAGATACGCAGTATTTT. Its translation is CASSLAGRSTDTQYF.

This chain joins TRBV5-1 and TRBJ1-6; D is possibly TRBD1 (6 bases). The V end lost 0 bases, the J end lost 7 bases, and 11 bases lay between the germline ends. From germline, CDR1 is SGHRS and CDR2 YFSETQ. The CDR3 sequence is 15 residues long. The CDR3 sequence is CASSLELQGNSPLHF. CDR3 sequence (DNA): TGCGCCAGCAGCTTGGAGTTACAGGGAAATTCACCCCTCCACTTT.

The chain combines TRBV7-9 with TRBJ2-5; 7 nucleotides agree with TRBD1. The CDR3 covers 17 residues. Looked up from germline, CDR1 is SEHNR and CDR2 is FQNEAQ (reference sequence). The trim removed 4 bases at V and 1 base at J, leaving 12 bases unmatched. The CDR3 DNA is TGTGCCAGCAGCTCGAGGGGGCTCCTAATATCCCAAGAGACCCAGTACTTC. Encoded protein: CASSSRGLLISQETQYF.

J is TRBJ2-7 and V is TRBV10-1, with D uncertain. Germline-derived CDR1 and CDR2 are WNHNN and SYGVQD (reference sequence). V lost 0 bases and J lost 3, with 9 bases in between. CDR3 size: 14 residues. Here the CDR3 reads CASSESIGNYEQYF. In nucleotides, the CDR3 is TGCGCCAGCAGTGAGTCGATAGGGAACTACGAGCAGTACTTC.

This chain connects TRBV6-5 to TRBJ1-1; possibly TRBD1 for D (6 bases). From germline, CDR1 is MNHEY and CDR2 SVGAGI. Trimming took 4 bases from V and 5 from J, leaving 14 bases between them. The CDR3 contains 14 residues. The CDR3 bases are TGTGCCAGCAGTTCAGGACAGTCATGGACTGAAGCTTTCTTT. Protein: CASSSGQSWTEAFF.

The rearrangement uses TRBV7-2 and TRBJ2-3; D remains unclear. The CDR3 is 13 residues long. V lost 1 base and J lost 4, with 6 bases in between. From germline, CDR1 is SGHTA and CDR2 FQGNSA. The CDR3 region is CASSLVGSDTQYF. In DNA, the CDR3 is TGTGCCAGCAGCTTAGTTGGGTCAGATACGCAGTATTTT. Together with reference TRBV7-2 and TRBJ2-3, the CDR3 gives the full variable domain: GAGVSQSPSNKVTEKGKDVELRCDPISGHTALYWYRQSLGQGLEFLIYFQGNSAPDKSGLPSDRFSAERTGGSVSTLTIQRTQQEDSAVYLCASSLVGSDTQYFGPGTRLTVL.

In its sample, this clone was seen a few times. The rearrangement links TRBV19 to TRBJ1-5; D unresolved. The V end was cut by 6 bases, the J end by 1 base, with 4 bases between. The CDR3 is 12 residues long. Germline CDR1 reads LNHDA; CDR2 reads SQIVND (reference sequence). The CDR3 here is CASRASNQPQHF. The DNA of the CDR3 is TGTGCCAGTAGAGCGAGCAATCAGCCCCAGCATTTT.

This clone was seen more than once but under ten times. The chain joins TRBV30 to TRBJ2-1; D is unresolved. The CDR3 totals 13 residues. Per the germline V gene, CDR1 is GTSNPN and CDR2 is SVGIG (reference sequence). Trimming took 0 bases from V and 4 from J, leaving 7 bases between them. The CDR3 DNA reads as TGTGCCTGGAGTGTCGGAAAATACAATGAGCAGTTCTTC. Translation: CAWSVGKYNEQFF. Based on the CDR3 plus reference TRBV30 and TRBJ2-1, the full variable domain is SQTIHQWPATLVQPVGSPLSLECTVEGTSNPNLYWYRQAAGRGLQLLFYSVGIGQISSEVPQNLSASRPQDRQFILSSKKLLLSDSGFYLCAWSVGKYNEQFFGPGTRLTVL.

This clone was detected only once. The chain employs TRBV30 and TRBJ2-5; TRBD1 is a possible D gene (5 bases). The end of the DNA aligns better with TRBJ2-7, so the J call may be wrong. The germline V gene has CDR1 GTSNPN and CDR2 SVGIG (reference sequence). CDR3 size: 11 residues. The CDR3 spells CAWSRVYEQYF. CDR3 sequence (DNA): TGTGCCTGGAGCAGGGTTTACGAGCAGTACTTC.

J is TRBJ2-7 and V is TRBV27; D gene unclear. The V and J ends lost 3 bases and 2 bases respectively, with 8 bases between them. Per germline, CDR1 MNHEY and CDR2 SMNVEV (reference sequence). This CDR3 contains 13 residues. For the CDR3, the DNA is TGTGCCAGCAGTTTTCGATACCCCTACGAGCAGTACTTC. Encoded protein: CASSFRYPYEQYF.

The V and J genes are TRBV7-9 and TRBJ2-5; D may match TRBD1 or TRBD2 (5 bases each). CDR3 size: 15 residues. The germline V gene encodes CDR1 SEHNR and CDR2 FQNEAQ (reference sequence). Trimming stripped 0 bases from V and 2 bases from J, with 10 bases between. The CDR3 DNA reads TGTGCCAGCAGCTTAGCGGGGGTGATGCAAGAGACCCAGTACTTC. This gives the protein CASSLAGVMQETQYF.

The chain recombines TRBV29-1 with TRBJ1-2; D call uncertain. Germline assignment: CDR1 SQVTM and CDR2 ANQGSEA. Trimming removed 6 bases from V and 0 bases from J, with 11 bases in between. The CDR3 runs 13 residues. Here the CDR3 DNA reads TGCAGCGTCCTGGCCGGGACTAACTATGGCTACACCTTC. This sequence encodes CSVLAGTNYGYTF.

The gene calls are TRBV7-3 and TRBJ1-1, with no clear D. Trimming left V 5 bases short and J 3 bases short, with 10 bases between. The CDR3 is 13 amino acids. Germline CDR1 and CDR2: SGHTA and FQGTGA. The CDR3 is CASSPGRDTEAFF. The CDR3 DNA follows: TGTGCCAGCAGCCCCGGACGGGACACTGAAGCTTTCTTT. Variable domain in full (rest from reference TRBV7-3 and TRBJ1-1): GAGVSQTPSNKVTEKGKYVELRCDPISGHTALYWYRQSLGQGPEFLIYFQGTGAADDSGLPNDRFFAVRPEGSVSTLKIQRTERGDSAVYLCASSPGRDTEAFFGQGTRLTVV.

V usage is TRBV5-1 and J usage is TRBJ1-1; D is uncertain. The V end was cut by 0 bases, the J end by 0 bases, with 12 bases between. This CDR3 region has 16 residues. CDR1 and CDR2 from the germline V gene are SGHRS and YFSETQ. CDR3 residues: CASSLVQADMNTEAFF. The CDR3 DNA reads TGCGCCAGCAGCTTGGTTCAGGCAGATATGAACACTGAAGCTTTCTTT.

The chain joins TRBV25-1 to TRBJ1-6; TRBD1 agrees at 10 bases. V lost 4 bases, J lost 9 bases, and 6 bases stayed unmatched. This CDR3 spans 15 amino acids. From germline, CDR1 is MGHDK and CDR2 SYGVNS. The CDR3 DNA sequence: TGTGCCAGCAGTGTGACAGGGGGCGCCGGTTCACCCCTCCACTTT. This gives the protein CASSVTGGAGSPLHF.

V usage is TRBV7-9 and J usage is TRBJ1-4; D remains unclear. V was clipped by 5 bases and J by 8 bases, with 9 bases between them. The CDR3 contains 12 residues. Per the germline V gene, CDR1 is SEHNR and CDR2 is FQNEAQ (reference sequence). The CDR3 DNA sequence: TGTGCCAGCAGCCCTAGAACCGAAAAACTGTTTTTT. Residues: CASSPRTEKLFF. The entire variable domain, with the rest obtained from reference TRBV7-9 and TRBJ1-4, is as follows: DTGVSQNPRHKITKRGQNVTFRCDPISEHNRLYWYRQTLGQGPEFLTYFQNEAQLEKSRLLSDRFSAERPKGSFSTLEIQRTEQGDSAMYLCASSPRTEKLFFGSGTQLSVL.

The V gene is TRBV5-1, the J gene TRBJ2-1, with 8 bases identical to TRBD2. Per germline, CDR1 SGHRS and CDR2 YFSETQ. The CDR3 has 15 amino acids. The V segment lost 7 bases and the J segment 9 bases; nucleotides outside the gene matches: 15. The CDR3 DNA reads as TGCGCCAGCCAGGAGCGGGAGTTGACGGCCGCTGAGCAGTTCTTC. It encodes CASQERELTAAEQFF.

The chain joins TRBV7-9 to TRBJ2-7; 8 bases are a match to TRBD2. Trimming at V came to 4 bases and at J to 1 base, leaving 6 bases not matched to a gene. CDR1 and CDR2 from the germline V gene are SEHNR and FQNEAQ (reference sequence). This CDR3 has 15 residues. The CDR3 region has the DNA TGTGCCAGCAGCTCTACTAGCGGACCGTCCTACGAGCAGTACTTC. This translates into CASSSTSGPSYEQYF.

The J gene is TRBJ2-1, the V gene TRBV7-8, with TRBD2 matching 10 bases. CDR1 and CDR2 (germline): SGHVS, FQNEAQ. This CDR3 region has 18 residues. With 2 bases clipped from V and 2 bases from J, the junction kept 9 bases outside the gene matches. The CDR3 nucleotides are TGTGCCAGCAGCTTATTCCCAGCGGGAGGGAAACCCTACAATGAGCAGTTCTTC. It encodes CASSLFPAGGKPYNEQFF.

This clone was observed a single time. V usage is TRBV6-5 and J usage is TRBJ1-2; possible D gene TRBD1, 5 bases. V gave up 4 bases and J gave up 3 bases, with 12 bases separating them. Germline assignment: CDR1 MNHEY and CDR2 SVGAGI. The CDR3 extends over 14 amino acids. DNA of the CDR3: TGTGCCAGCAGTTTATCGGGGACCTACTATGGCTACACCTTC. Residues: CASSLSGTYYGYTF.

The V and J genes are TRBV7-9 and TRBJ1-6, with D tentatively TRBD1 (5 bases). This CDR3 has 18 amino acids. Germline CDR1 is SEHNR and CDR2 is FQNEAQ (reference sequence). V was pared by 6 bases and J by 5 bases, with 23 bases between. The CDR3 loop is CASSSSGPFTVDNSPLHF. The CDR3, as DNA: TGTGCCAGCAGTTCCTCGGGGCCCTTCACGGTCGATAATTCACCCCTCCACTTT.

V is TRBV2 and J is TRBJ1-4, with 7 bases lining up with TRBD1. Per germline, CDR1 SNHLY and CDR2 FYNNEI. The CDR3 consists of 14 residues. Trimming cost V 5 bases and J 7 bases; bases outside gene matches: 7. The CDR3 DNA follows: TGTGCCAGCAGTCGACAGGGCCCTAGTGAAAAACTGTTTTTT. Translating it yields CASSRQGPSEKLFF.

The chain uses TRBV5-1 and TRBJ2-7, with 11 bases fitting TRBD1. Trimming took 4 bases from V and 5 from J; bases not matched to a gene: 11. The CDR3 has 16 amino acids. From germline, CDR1 is SGHRS and CDR2 YFSETQ. The CDR3 sequence: CASSDRDRGYVHEQYF. CDR3 nucleotide sequence: TGCGCCAGCAGCGACCGGGACAGGGGGTATGTCCACGAGCAGTACTTC.

V is TRBV7-9 and J is TRBJ1-5, with D perhaps matching TRBD1 (6 bases). This CDR3 has 15 amino acids. Germline CDR1 SEHNR, CDR2 FQNEAQ (reference sequence). Trimming shortened V by 2 bases and J by 4 bases, and 12 bases separated the two germline ends. CDR3: CASSLSGGENQPQHF. CDR3 in DNA: TGTGCCAGCAGCTTATCGGGGGGCGAGAATCAGCCCCAGCATTTT.